This T cell receptor (beta chain) emerged from a study of patients and donors after allogeneic stem cell transplantation. Each CDR3 protein is one row after TCRdb ran MiXCR on the RT-PCR reads. The sample shows about a million distinct CDR3 sequences, more than 15% of them seen only once. This clonotype has more than one count but fewer than ten. This TCR came from a human donor who was either an allogeneic HSCT recipient or a stem cell or donor lymphocyte infusion donor (not recorded which). It is not recorded whose cells these are; they may come from a transplant donor. Sequencing was done on a sample of blood, either unsorted or a sorted T cell fraction (not recorded which).

The DNA for the CDR3 is TGTGCCAGCAGCCAAGCTCCCCTGGGACCCCAAGAGACCCAGTACTTC. Translated: CASSQAPLGPQETQYF. The rearrangement links TRBV14 to TRBJ2-5, with D perhaps TRBD1 or TRBD2 (5 bases each). Deletions cut 1 base from V and 1 base from J, with 13 bases between. This CDR3 is built from 16 residues. Germline lookup yields CDR1 SGHDN and CDR2 FVKESK.